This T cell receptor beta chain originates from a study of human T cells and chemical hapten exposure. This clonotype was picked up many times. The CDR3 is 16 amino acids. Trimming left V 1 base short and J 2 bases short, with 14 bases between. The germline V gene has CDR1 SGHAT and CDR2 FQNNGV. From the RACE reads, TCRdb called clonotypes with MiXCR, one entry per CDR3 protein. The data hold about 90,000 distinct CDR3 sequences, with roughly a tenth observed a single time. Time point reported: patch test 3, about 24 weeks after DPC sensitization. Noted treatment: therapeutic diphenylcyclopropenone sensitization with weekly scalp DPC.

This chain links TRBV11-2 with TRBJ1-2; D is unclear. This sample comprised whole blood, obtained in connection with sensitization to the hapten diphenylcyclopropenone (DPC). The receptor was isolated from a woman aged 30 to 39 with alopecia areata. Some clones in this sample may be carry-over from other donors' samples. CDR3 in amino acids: CASSLAVSRNNYGYTF. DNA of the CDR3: TGTGCCAGCAGCTTAGCTGTCTCCCGTAACAACTATGGCTACACCTTC.